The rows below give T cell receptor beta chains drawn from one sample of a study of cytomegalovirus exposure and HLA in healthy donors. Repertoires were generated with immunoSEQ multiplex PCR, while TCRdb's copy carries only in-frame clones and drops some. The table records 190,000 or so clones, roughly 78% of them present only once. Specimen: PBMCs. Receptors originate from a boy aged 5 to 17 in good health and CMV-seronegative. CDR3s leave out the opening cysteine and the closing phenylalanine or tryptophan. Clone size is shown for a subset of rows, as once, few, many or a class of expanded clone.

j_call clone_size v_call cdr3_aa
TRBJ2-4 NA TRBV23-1 ASSQARGLAKNIQY
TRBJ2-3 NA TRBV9 ASSVGSGGTTDTQY
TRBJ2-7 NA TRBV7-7 ASSLVEGGEQY
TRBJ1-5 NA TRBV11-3 ASSQGGQPQH
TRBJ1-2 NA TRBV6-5 ASRSPREDYT
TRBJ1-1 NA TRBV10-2 ASGPNTEAF
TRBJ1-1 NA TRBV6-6 ASSYAGTEAF
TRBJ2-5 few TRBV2 ASSDRYSGGKD
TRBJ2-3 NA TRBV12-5 ASGKGDLTDTQY
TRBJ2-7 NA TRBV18 ASSRGTSVSYEQY
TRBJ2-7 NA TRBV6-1 ASSVESSYEQY
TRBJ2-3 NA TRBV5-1 ASSLEGHRTDTQY
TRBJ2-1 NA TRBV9 ASSSWNSENNEQF
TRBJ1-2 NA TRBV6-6 ASSYVTGGRYGYT
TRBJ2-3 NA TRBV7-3 ASSPKGDRGKSSTDTQY
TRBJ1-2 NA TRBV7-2 ASSLERHYGYT
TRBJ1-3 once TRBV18 ASSPRLTGSGNTIY
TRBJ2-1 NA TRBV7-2 ASSLSVEQF
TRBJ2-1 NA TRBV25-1 ASSVTGSYNEQF
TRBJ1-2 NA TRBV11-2 ASSRTDRAPVGYT
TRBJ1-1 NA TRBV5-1 ASSLDGTPSEAF
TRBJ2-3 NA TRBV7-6 ASSDNPDTQY
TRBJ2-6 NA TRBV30 VLGTTALSGANVLT
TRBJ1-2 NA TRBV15 ATSKERDISNYGYT
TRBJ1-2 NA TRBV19 ASSIRQGSYGYT
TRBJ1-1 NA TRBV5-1 ASSYIKRGNTEAF
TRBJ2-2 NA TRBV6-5 ASSYSSTGELF
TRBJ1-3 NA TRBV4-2 ASSQDRRRWGGNTIY
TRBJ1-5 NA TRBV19 ASTLGTRVNQPQH
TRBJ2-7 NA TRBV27 ASRAGTGTYEQY
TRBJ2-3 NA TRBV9 ASSVGSAGTTDTQY
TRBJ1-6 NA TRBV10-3 AISVGSGSPLH
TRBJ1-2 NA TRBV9 ASSFTSGQTLGYT
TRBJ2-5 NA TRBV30 AWSVGLPSETQY
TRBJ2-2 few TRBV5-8 ASSLRGMNTGELF
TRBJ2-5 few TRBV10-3 AISESWDRGAETQY
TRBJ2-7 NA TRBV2 ASRQTGTGDEQY
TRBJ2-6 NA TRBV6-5 ASSYSRGSGANVLT
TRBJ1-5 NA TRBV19 ASRQGYDQPQH
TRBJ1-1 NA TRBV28 ASSQRAGTYTEAF
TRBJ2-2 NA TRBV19 ASSPGPGFGELF
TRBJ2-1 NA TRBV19 ASRRQDNEQF
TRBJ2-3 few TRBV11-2 ASSLDRYADTQY
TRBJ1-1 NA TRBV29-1 SVDVGEGTEAF
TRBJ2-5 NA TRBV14 ASSQILGLGMETQY
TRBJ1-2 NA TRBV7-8 ASSLTGGYT
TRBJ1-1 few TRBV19 ASSIDRDTEAF
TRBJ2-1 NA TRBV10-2 ASSRTASGRTEQF
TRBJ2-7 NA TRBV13 ASSLSRGSPYEQY
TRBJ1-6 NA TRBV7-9 ASSEGQEARNSPLH
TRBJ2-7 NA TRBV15 ATSRRDSYEQY
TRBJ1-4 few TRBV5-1 ASSLMSGATNEKLF
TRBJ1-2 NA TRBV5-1 ASSLGLTLTGENDGYT
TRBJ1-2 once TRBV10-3 AISESRVYYGYT